This T cell receptor beta chain is from a study of cytomegalovirus exposure and HLA in healthy donors. A word on this clone: Its antigen remains unidentified.

Findings and caveats of the study: Investigators reported some 150 TCR beta chains as tied to cytomegalovirus. Rare sequences made up most TCRs, while some public TCRs were found in many donors.

Germline V gene sequence: CDR1 SGHRS, CDR2 YFSETQ. Trimming stripped 5 bases from V and 2 bases from J, with 10 bases between. There are 13 residues in the CDR3. The PCR made use of 60 Vbeta and 13 Jbeta primers. Measured with immunoSEQ multiplex PCR; TCRdb has only the in-frame clones, and not every one. The sample lists about 98,000 clones; approximately 64% were seen once. The chain joins TRBV5-1 to TRBJ2-5; D call uncertain. The sample consisted of PBMCs. The TCR sequence derives from a human donor in good health. The CDR3 spells CASRRRGQETQYF. In DNA, the CDR3 is TGCGCCAGCAGACGCCGCGGACAAGAGACCCAGTACTTC. Full variable domain (rest looked up from reference TRBV5-1 and TRBJ2-5): KAGVTQTPRYLIKTRGQQVTLSCSPISGHRSVSWYQQTPGQGLQFLFEYFSETQRNKGNFPGRFSGRQFSNSRSEMNVSTLELGDSALYLCASRRRGQETQYFGPGTRLLVL.